This TCR beta chain was identified in a study of CD8 T cells in ankylosing spondylitis. V was cut by 1 base and J by 8 bases, with 15 bases left in between. The CDR3 runs 14 residues. Germline values: CDR1 SGHAT, CDR2 FQNNGV. 5'-RACE, quantitative and with molecular barcodes, yielded the TCR beta libraries. TCRdb processed the 5' RACE reads anew with MiXCR; each CDR3 protein has one entry. The sample yields approximately 440,000 distinct CDR3 sequences, about 15% seen once. Study findings and constraints: One TCR beta motif, made up of roughly eight highly homologous variants, appeared characteristic of ankylosing spondylitis blood. Disease-linked clones were reportedly significantly enriched in matched ankylosing spondylitis synovial fluid. Clones linked with disease were CD8+ and fairly uncommon in the peripheral blood.

Comment on this clonotype: Its antigen is as yet unknown.

V and J are TRBV11-2 and TRBJ2-7; D not resolved. Sample: blood, either unsorted or a sorted T cell fraction (not recorded which). This clonotype was sampled from a male donor with ankylosing spondylitis. CDR3 DNA: TGTGCCAGCAGCTTAGGGGTGGGTCGACTGCAGCAGTACTTC. Its translation: CASSLGVGRLQQYF. Using reference TRBV11-2 and TRBJ2-7 for the parts outside the CDR3, the full variable domain is EAGVAQSPRYKIIEKRQSVAFWCNPISGHATLYWYQQILGQGPKLLIQFQNNGVVDDSQLPKDRFSAERLKGVDSTLKIQPAKLEDSAVYLCASSLGVGRLQQYFGPGTRLTVT.